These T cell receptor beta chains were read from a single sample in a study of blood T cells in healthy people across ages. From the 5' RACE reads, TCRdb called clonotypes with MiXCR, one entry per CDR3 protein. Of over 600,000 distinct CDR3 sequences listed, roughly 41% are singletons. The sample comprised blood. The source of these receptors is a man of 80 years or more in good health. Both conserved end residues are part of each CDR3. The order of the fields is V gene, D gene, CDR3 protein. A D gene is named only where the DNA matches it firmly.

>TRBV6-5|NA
CASSYRASSYNEQFF
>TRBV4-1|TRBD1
CASSQDGQETSTDTQYF
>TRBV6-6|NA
CASRLGVNEQYF
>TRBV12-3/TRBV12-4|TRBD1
CASSGQGFTEAFF
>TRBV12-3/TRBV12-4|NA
CASRPANHYQETQYF
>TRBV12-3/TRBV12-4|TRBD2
CASRRALAGGPSSYNEQYF
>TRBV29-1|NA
CSVVEGSADTQYF
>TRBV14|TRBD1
CASSLQGAKNEQYF
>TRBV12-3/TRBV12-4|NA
CASSPRRPDSYEQYF
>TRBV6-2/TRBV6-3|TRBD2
CASTTLQLAGGYEQYF
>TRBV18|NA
CASSPGLTVLGDTQYF
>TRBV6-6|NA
CAGRPGLPYQETQYF
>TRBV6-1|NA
CASSETSYEQFF
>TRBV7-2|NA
CASAGGPQETQYF
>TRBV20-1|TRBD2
CSAAWDYKDEQYF
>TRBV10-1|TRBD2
CASSGGTSGEGYTQYF
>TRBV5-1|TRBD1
CASSMDRGREAFF
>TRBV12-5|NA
CASGFEISSYNEQYF
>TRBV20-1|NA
CSAGGAGSYNEQFF
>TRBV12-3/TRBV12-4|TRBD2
CASSLVVTSGYQETQYF
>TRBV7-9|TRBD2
CASSRAGRAGVNIQYF
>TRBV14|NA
CASSQTMNTEAFF
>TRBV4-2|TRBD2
CASSQTTSGGDTQYF
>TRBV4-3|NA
CASSQEGSYNEQYF
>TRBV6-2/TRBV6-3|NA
CASSPLQGQPQHF
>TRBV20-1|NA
CSASTHVSGAYTDTQYF
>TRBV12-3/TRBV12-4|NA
CASSPRDGKNIQYF
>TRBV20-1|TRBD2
CSATKTSSSDTQYF
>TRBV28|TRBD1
CASSPVGGKRSYEQYF
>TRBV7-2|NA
CASSPTAGANVLTF
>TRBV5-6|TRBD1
CASSEAGTGNLHEQYF
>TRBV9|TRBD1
CASSLTGQPYEQYF
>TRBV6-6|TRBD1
CASSDRGDGYTF
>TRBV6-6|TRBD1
CASSQPGQGRIGQPQHF
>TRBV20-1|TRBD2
CSARDPGTSGHNEQFF
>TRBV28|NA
CASSLDFTEGSYNSPLHF
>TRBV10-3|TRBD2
CATALAGETQYF
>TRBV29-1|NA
CSVGMPGLNTGELFF
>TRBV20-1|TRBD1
CSAGDRGGPYEQYF
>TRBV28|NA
CASSQGQAVWGYTF
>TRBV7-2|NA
CASSLGGDLGEQYF
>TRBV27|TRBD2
CASSRGGRQETQYF